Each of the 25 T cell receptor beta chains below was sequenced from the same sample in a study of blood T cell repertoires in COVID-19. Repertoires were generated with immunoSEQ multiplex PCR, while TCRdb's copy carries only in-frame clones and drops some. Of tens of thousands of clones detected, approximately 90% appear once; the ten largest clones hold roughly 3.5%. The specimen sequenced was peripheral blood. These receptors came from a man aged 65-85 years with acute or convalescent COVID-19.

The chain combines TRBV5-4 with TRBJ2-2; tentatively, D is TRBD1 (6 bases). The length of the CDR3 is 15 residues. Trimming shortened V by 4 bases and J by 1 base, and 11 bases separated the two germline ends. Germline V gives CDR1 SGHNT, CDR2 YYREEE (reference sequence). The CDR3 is CASSPGVLNTGELFF. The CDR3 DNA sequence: TGTGCCAGCAGCCCAGGGGTGTTGAACACCGGGGAGCTGTTTTTT.

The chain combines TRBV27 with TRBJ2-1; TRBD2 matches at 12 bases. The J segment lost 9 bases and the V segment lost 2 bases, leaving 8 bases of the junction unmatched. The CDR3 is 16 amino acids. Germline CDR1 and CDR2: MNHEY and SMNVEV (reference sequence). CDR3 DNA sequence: TGTGCCAGCAGTTTACTGGGGCTAGCGGGGGGGGTTGAGCAGTTCTTC. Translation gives CASSLLGLAGGVEQFF.

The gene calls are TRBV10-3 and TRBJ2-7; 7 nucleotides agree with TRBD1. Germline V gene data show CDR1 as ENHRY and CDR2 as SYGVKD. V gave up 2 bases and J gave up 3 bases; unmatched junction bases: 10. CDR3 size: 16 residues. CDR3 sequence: CAISEPGQQNYYEQYF. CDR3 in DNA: TGTGCCATCAGTGAGCCGGGACAGCAAAACTACTACGAGCAGTACTTC.

In DNA form, the CDR3 reads TGTGCCTGTGCCGGGGGAGGAGCTGGAAACACCATATATTTT. Its protein product is CACAGGGAGNTIYF. This rearrangement joins TRBV30 to TRBJ1-3; D is perhaps TRBD1 (5 bases). CDR3 length: 14 amino acids. Trimming left V 6 bases short and J 2 bases short, with 14 bases between. CDR1 GTSNPN and CDR2 SVGIG come from the germline V gene (reference sequence).

This chain's CDR3 is CASSVELGLAGGRNTQYF. The CDR3 coding sequence is TGTGCCAGCAGCGTAGAACTAGGGCTAGCGGGGGGGCGAAATACGCAGTATTTT. The rearrangement links TRBV9 to TRBJ2-3, with 12 bases matching TRBD2. In germline, CDR1 is SGDLS, CDR2 YYNGEE. CDR3 length: 18 residues. Germline trimming cut 0 bases from V and 7 bases from J; bases unmatched to any gene: 12.

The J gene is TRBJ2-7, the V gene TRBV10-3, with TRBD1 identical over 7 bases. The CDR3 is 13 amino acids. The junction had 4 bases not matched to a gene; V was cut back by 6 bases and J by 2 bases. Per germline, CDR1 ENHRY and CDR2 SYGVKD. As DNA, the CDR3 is TGTGCCATCAGCGAAGACAGGGCCTACGAGCAGTACTTC. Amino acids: CAISEDRAYEQYF.

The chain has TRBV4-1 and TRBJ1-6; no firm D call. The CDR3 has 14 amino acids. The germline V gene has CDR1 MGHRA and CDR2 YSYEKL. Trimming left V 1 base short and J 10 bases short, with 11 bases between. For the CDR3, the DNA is TGCGCCAGCAGCCAAGTTGTGAGCGACTCACCCCTCCACTTT. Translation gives CASSQVVSDSPLHF.

Here the CDR3 DNA reads TGTGCCACCCTCACCCTCTGGACTAGCGGGGAGTCTTTCACCTCCTACGAGCAGTACTTC. Residues: CATLTLWTSGESFTSYEQYF. This chain links TRBV28 with TRBJ2-7; TRBD2 aligns across 12 bases. Losses at the gene ends were 10 bases for V and 0 bases for J; bases not matched to a gene: 22. The CDR3 is made up of 20 amino acids. CDR1 is MDHEN, CDR2 SYDVKM, per germline. The whole variable domain, filled in from reference TRBV28 and TRBJ2-7, reads DVKVTQSSRYLVKRTGEKVFLECVQDMDHENMFWYRQDPGLGLRLIYFSYDVKMKEKGDIPEGYSVSREKKERFSLILESASTNQTSMYLCATLTLWTSGESFTSYEQYFGPGTRLTVT.

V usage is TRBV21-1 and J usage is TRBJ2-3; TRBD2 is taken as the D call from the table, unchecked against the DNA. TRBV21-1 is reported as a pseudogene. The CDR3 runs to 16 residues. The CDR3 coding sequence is TGTGCCAGCCTGACGGGAGGCGGGGTTGTGACAGATACGCAGTATTTT. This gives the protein CASLTGGGVVTDTQYF.

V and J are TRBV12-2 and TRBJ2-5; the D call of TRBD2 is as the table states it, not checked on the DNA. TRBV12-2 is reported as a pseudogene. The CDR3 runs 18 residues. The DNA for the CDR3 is TGTGCAAGTCGCTCCCATACCCGGACTAGCGGGGGGTCGGAGACCCAGTACTTC. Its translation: CASRSHTRTSGGSETQYF.

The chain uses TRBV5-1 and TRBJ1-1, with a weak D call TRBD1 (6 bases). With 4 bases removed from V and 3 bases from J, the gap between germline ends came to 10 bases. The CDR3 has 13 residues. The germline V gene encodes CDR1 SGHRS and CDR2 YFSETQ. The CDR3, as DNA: TGCGCCAGCAGCCCGACAGGTTACACTGAAGCTTTCTTT. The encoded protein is CASSPTGYTEAFF.

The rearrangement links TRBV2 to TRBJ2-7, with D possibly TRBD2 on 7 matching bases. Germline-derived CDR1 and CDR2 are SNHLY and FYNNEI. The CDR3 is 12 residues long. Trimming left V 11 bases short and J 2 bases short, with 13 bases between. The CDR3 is CAGRGAAYEQYF. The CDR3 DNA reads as TGTGCCGGACGGGGGGCCGCCTACGAGCAGTACTTC.

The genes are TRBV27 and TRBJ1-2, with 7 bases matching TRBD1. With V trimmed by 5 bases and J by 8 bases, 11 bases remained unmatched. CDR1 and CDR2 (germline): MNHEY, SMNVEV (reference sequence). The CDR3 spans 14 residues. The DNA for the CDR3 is TGTGCCAGCAGTGCCGGTCGACAGGGTGGGGGCTACACCTTC. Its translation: CASSAGRQGGGYTF.

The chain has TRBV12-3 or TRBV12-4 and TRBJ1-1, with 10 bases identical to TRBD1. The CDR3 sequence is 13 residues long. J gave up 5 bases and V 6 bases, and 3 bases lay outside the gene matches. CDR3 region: CASSRDRGTEAFF. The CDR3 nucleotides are TGTGCCAGCAGCCGGGACAGGGGTACTGAAGCTTTCTTT.

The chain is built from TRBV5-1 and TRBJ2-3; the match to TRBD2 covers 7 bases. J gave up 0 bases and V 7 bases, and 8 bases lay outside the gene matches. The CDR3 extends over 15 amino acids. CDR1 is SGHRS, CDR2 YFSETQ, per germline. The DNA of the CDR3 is TGCGCCAGCCGAAGCGGGGATCTTAGCACAGATACGCAGTATTTT. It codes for CASRSGDLSTDTQYF.

DNA for the CDR3: TGTGCCAGCAGTTACTCGGGAGCTAATCAGCCCCAGCATTTT. Its translation: CASSYSGANQPQHF. The chain combines TRBV6-6 with TRBJ1-5, with D uncertain. The CDR3 is 14 residues long. V was clipped by 0 bases and J by 4 bases, with 7 bases between them. Germline CDR1 MNHNY, CDR2 SVGAGI (reference sequence).

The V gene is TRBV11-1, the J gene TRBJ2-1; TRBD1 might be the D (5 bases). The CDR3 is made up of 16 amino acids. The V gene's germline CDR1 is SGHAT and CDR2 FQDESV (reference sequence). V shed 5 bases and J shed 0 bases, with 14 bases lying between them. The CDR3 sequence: CASSHDSLSSYNEQFF. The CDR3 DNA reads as TGTGCCAGCAGCCATGACAGTTTAAGCTCCTACAATGAGCAGTTCTTC.

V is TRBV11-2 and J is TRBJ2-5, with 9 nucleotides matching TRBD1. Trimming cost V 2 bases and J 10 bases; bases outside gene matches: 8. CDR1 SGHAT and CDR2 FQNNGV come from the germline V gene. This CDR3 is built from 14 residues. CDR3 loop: CASSLNRGRMVQYF. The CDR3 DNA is TGTGCCAGCAGCTTAAACAGGGGGCGGATGGTCCAGTACTTC.

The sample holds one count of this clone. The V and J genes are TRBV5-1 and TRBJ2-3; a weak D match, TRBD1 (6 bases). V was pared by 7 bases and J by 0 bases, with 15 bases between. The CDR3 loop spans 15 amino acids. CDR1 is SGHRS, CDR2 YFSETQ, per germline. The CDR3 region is CASRPWTASTDTQYF. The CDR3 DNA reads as TGCGCCAGCCGACCGTGGACAGCTAGCACAGATACGCAGTATTTT.

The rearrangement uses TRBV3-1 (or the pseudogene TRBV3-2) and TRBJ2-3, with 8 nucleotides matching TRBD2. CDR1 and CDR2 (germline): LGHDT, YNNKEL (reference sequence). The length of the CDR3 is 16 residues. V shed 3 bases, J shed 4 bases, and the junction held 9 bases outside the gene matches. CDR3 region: CASSHYIAGLSDTQYF. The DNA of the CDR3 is TGTGCCAGCAGCCATTATATAGCGGGGCTCTCAGATACGCAGTATTTT.

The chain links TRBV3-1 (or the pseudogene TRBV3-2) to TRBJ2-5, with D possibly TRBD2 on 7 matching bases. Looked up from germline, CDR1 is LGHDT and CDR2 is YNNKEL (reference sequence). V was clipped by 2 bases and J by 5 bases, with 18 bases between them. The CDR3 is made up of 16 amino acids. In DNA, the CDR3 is TGTGCCAGCAGCCAAAGGGGGGGGGCAGTCCTCGAGACCCAGTACTTC. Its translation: CASSQRGGAVLETQYF.

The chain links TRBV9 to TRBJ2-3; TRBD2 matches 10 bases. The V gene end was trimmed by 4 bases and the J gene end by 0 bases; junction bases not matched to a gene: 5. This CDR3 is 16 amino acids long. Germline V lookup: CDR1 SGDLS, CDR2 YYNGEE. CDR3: CASSMSGGASTDTQYF. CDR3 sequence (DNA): TGTGCCAGCAGCATGAGCGGGGGGGCTAGCACAGATACGCAGTATTTT.

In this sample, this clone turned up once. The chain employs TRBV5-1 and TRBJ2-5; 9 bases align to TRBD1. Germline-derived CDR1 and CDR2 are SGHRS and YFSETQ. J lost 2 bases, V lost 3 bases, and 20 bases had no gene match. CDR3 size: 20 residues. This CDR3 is CASSSFVLYPGQGAQETQYF. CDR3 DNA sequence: TGCGCCAGCAGCTCGTTTGTACTCTACCCGGGACAGGGCGCACAAGAGACCCAGTACTTC.

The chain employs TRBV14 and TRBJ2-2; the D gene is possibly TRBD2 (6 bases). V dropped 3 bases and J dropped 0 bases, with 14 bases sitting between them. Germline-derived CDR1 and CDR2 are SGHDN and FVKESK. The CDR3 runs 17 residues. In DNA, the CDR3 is TGTGCCAGCAGCCAGCCGGTGACGGGGGCGAACACCGGGGAGCTGTTTTTT. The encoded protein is CASSQPVTGANTGELFF.

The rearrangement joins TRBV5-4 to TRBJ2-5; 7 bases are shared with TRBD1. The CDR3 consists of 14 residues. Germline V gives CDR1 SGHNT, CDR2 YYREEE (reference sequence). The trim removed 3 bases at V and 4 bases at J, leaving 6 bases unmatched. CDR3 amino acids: CASSSKSGGETQYF. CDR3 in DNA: TGTGCCAGCAGCTCTAAGTCAGGGGGAGAGACCCAGTACTTC.